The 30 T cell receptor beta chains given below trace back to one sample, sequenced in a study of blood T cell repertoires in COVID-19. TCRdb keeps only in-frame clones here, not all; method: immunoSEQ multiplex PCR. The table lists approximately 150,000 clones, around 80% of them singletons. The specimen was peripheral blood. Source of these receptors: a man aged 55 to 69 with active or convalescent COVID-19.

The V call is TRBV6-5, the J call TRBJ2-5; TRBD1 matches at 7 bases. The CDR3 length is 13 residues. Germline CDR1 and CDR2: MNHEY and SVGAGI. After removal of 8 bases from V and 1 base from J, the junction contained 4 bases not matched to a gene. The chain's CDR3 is CASFRQGQETQYF. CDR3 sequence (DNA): TGTGCCAGCTTCAGACAGGGCCAAGAGACCCAGTACTTC.

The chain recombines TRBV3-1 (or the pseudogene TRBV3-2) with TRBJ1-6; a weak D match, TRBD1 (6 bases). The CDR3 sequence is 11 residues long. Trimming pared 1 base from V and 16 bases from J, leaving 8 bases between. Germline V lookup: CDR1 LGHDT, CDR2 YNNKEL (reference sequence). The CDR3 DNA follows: TGTGCCAGCAGCCAAGGGCAGGGGCTCCACTTT. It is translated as CASSQGQGLHF.

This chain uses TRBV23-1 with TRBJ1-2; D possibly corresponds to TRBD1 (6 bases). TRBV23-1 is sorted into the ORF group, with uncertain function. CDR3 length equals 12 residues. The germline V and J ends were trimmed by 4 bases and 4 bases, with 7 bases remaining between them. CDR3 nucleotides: TGCGCCAGCAGTCGGACAGCCTATGGCTACACCTTC. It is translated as CASSRTAYGYTF.

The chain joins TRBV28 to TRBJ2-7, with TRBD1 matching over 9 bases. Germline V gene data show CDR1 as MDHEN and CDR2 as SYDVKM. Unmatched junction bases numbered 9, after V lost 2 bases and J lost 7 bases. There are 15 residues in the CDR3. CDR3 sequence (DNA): TGTGCCAGCAGTTTAAGCCGGGACAGGGTGGGGGAGCAGTACTTC. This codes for CASSLSRDRVGEQYF.

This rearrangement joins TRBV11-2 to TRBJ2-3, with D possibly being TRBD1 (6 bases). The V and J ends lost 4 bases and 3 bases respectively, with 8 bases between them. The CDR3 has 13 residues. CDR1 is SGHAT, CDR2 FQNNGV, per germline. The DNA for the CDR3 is TGTGCCAGCAGCTGGACAGCTACAGATACGCAGTATTTT. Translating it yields CASSWTATDTQYF.

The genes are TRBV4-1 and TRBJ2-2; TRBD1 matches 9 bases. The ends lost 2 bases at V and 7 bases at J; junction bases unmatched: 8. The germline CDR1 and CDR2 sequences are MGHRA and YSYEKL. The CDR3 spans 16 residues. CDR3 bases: TGCGCCAGCAGCCAACGCAAACAGGGGGCAGGCGGGGAGCTGTTTTTT. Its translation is CASSQRKQGAGGELFF.

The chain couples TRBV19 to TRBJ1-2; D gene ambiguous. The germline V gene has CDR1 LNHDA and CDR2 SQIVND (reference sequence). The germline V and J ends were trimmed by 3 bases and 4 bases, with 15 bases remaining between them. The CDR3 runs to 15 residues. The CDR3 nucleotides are TGTGCCAGTAGTATGTACGAGTATTCTAGCTATGGCTACACCTTC. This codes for CASSMYEYSSYGYTF.

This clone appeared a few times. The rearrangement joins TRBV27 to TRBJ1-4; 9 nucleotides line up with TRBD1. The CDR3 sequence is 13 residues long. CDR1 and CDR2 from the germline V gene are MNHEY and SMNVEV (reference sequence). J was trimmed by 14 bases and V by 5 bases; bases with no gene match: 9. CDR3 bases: TGTGCCAGCAGTCCCCGGGACAGGGATCTGCTGTTTTTT. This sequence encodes CASSPRDRDLLFF. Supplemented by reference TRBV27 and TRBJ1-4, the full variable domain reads EAQVTQNPRYLITVTGKKLTVTCSQNMNHEYMSWYRQDPGLGLRQIYYSMNVEVTDKGDVPEGYKVSRKEKRNFPLILESPSPNQTSLYFCASSPRDRDLLFFGSGTQLSVL.

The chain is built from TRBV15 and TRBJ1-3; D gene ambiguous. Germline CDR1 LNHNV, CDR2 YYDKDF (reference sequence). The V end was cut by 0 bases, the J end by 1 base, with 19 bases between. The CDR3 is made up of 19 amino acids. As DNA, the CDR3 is TGTGCCACCAGCAGAGATGTGCCGGGATGGGGAGGATCTGGAAACACCATATATTTT. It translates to CATSRDVPGWGGSGNTIYF. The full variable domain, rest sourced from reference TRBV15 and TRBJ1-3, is DAMVIQNPRYQVTQFGKPVTLSCSQTLNHNVMYWYQQKSSQAPKLLFHYYDKDFNNEADTPDNFQSRRPNTSFCFLDIRSPGLGDTAMYLCATSRDVPGWGGSGNTIYFGEGSWLTVV.

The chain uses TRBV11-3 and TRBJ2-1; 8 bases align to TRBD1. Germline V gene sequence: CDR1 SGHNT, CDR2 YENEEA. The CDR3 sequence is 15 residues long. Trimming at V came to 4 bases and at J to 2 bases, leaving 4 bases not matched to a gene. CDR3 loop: CASSYGQGPYNEQFF. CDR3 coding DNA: TGTGCCAGCAGCTACGGACAGGGTCCCTACAATGAGCAGTTCTTC.

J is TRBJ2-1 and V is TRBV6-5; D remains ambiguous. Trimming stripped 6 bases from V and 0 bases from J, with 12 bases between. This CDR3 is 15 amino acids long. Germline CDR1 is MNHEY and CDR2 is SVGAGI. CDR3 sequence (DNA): TGTGCCAGCAGCCCCGATAGCCTCTCCTACAATGAGCAGTTCTTC. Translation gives CASSPDSLSYNEQFF.

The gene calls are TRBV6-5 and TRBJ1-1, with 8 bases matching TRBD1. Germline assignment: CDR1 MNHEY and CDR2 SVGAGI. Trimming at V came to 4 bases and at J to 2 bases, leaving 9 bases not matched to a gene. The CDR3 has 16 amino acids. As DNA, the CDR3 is TGTGCCAGCAGTTCATACAGGGGGAAAGGAAACACTGAAGCTTTCTTT. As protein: CASSSYRGKGNTEAFF.

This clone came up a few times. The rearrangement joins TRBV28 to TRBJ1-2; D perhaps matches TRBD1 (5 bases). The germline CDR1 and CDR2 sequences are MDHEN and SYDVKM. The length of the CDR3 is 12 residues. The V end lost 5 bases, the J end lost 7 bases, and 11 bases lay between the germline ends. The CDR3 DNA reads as TGTGCCAGCAGTCAGGGATCGGTTGGCTACACCTTC. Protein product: CASSQGSVGYTF.

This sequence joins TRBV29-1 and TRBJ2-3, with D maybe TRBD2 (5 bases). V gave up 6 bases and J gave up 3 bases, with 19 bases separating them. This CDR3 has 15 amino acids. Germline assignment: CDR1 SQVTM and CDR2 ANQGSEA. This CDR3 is CSVRFSGSWTDTQYF. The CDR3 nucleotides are TGCAGCGTCCGTTTCTCGGGGAGTTGGACAGATACGCAGTATTTT.

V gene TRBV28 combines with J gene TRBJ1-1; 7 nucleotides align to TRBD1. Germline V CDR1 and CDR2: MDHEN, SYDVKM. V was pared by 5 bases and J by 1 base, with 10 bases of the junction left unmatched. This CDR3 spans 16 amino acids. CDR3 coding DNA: TGTGCCAGCAGTGCGACAGGGAGTATAAAGAACACTGAAGCTTTCTTT. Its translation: CASSATGSIKNTEAFF.

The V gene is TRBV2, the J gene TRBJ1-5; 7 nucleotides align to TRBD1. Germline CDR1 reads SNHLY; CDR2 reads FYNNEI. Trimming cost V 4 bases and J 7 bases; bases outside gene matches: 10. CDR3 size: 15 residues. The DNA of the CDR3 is TGTGCCAGCAGTGTTGAACAGGGGAAGGGACAGCCCCAGCATTTT. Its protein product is CASSVEQGKGQPQHF.

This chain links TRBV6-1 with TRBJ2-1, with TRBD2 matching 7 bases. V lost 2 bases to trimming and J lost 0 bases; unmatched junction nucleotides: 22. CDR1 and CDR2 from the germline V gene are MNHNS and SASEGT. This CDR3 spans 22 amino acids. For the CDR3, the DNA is TGTGCCAGCAGTGAATGGGGTCTAGCGGCAATGTTTTCCTATAGCTCCTACAATGAGCAGTTCTTC. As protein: CASSEWGLAAMFSYSSYNEQFF.

Here the CDR3 DNA reads TGTGCCAGCAGCTACACCTCCGGGACTAGCGGGACCTACGAGCAGTACTTC. Protein sequence: CASSYTSGTSGTYEQYF. The V call is TRBV7-6, the J call TRBJ2-7; 13 bases line up with TRBD2. The germline gives CDR1 SGHVS, CDR2 FNYEAQ. The CDR3 is 17 residues long. The ends lost 4 bases at V and 2 bases at J; junction bases unmatched: 8.

The CDR3 coding sequence is TGCGCCAGCAGGCCGGGGGCCGGCGGGGGCAATGAGCAGTTCTTC. It yields the protein CASRPGAGGGNEQFF. The chain employs TRBV10-1 and TRBJ2-1; possible D gene TRBD2, 7 bases. This CDR3 spans 15 amino acids. Germline lookup yields CDR1 WNHNN and CDR2 SYGVQD (reference sequence). Trimming took 6 bases from V and 6 from J, leaving 18 bases between them.

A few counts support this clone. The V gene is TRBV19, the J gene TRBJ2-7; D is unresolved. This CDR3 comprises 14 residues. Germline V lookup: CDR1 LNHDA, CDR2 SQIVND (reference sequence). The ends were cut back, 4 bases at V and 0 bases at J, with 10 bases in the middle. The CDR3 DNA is TGTGCCAGTAGTACCAACCCCAGCTCCTACGAGCAGTACTTC. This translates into CASSTNPSSYEQYF. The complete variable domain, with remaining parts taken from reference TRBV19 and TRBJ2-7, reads DGGITQSPKYLFRKEGQNVTLSCEQNLNHDAMYWYRQDPGQGLRLIYYSQIVNDFQKGDIAEGYSVSREKKESFPLTVTSAQKNPTAFYLCASSTNPSSYEQYFGPGTRLTVT.

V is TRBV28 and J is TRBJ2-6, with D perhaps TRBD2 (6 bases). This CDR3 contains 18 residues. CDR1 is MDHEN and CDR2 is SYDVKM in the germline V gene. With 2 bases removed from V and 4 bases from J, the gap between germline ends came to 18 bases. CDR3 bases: TGTGCCAGCAGTTTAGCGGGACTCTCCGGGGGAGGGGCCAACGTCCTGACTTTC. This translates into CASSLAGLSGGGANVLTF. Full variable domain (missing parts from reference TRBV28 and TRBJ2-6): DVKVTQSSRYLVKRTGEKVFLECVQDMDHENMFWYRQDPGLGLRLIYFSYDVKMKEKGDIPEGYSVSREKKERFSLILESASTNQTSMYLCASSLAGLSGGGANVLTFGAGSRLTVL.

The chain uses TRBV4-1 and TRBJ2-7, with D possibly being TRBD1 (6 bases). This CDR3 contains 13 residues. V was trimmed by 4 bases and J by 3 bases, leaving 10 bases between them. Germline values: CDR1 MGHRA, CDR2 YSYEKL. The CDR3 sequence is CASSPRQDYEQYF. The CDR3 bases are TGCGCCAGCAGCCCCCGACAGGACTACGAGCAGTACTTC.

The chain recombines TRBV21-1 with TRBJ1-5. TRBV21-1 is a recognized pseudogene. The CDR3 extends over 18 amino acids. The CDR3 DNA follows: TGTGCCAGCAGCAAAAGGGCGAGGGGGGGGCTAACATATCAGCCCCAGCATTTT. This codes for CASSKRARGGLTYQPQHF.

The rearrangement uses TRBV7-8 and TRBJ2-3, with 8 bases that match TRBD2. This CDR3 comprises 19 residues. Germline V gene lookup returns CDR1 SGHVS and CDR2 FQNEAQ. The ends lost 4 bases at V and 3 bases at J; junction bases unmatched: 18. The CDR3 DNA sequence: TGTGCCAGCAGCTCCCGAGTTACGAGCGGGGGCCGGGGTACAGATACGCAGTATTTT. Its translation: CASSSRVTSGGRGTDTQYF.

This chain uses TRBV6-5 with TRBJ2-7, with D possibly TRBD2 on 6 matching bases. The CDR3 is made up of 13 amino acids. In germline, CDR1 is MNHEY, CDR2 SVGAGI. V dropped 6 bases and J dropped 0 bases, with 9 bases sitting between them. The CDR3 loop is CASRGLDSYEQYF. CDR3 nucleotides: TGTGCCAGCAGGGGACTGGACTCCTACGAGCAGTACTTC.

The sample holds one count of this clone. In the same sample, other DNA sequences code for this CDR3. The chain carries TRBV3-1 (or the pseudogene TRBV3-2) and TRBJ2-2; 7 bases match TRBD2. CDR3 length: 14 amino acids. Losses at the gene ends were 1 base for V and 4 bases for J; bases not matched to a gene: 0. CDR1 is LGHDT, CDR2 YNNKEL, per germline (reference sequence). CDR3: CASSQAGGTGELFF. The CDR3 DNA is TGTGCCAGCAGCCAAGCGGGAGGCACCGGGGAGCTGTTTTTT.

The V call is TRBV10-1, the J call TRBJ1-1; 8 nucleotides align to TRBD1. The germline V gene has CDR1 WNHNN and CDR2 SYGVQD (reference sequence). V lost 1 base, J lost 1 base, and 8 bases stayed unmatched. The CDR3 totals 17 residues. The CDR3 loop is CASSEWPSGGQNTEAFF. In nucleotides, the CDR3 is TGCGCCAGCAGTGAGTGGCCGTCAGGGGGCCAGAACACTGAAGCTTTCTTT.

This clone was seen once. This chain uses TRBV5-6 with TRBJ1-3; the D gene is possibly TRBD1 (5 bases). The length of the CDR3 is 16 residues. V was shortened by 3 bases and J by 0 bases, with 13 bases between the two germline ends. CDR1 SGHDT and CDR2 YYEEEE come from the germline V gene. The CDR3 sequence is CASSSYRLDSGNTIYF. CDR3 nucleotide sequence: TGTGCCAGCAGCTCTTACAGGTTAGACTCTGGAAACACCATATATTTT.

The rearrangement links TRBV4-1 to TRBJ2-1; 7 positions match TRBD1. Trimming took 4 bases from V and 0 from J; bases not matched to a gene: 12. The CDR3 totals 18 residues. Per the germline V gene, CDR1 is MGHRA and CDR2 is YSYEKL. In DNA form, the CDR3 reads TGCGCCAGCAGCCTCGGACAGGCTAATAAGAGCTCCTACAATGAGCAGTTCTTC. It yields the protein CASSLGQANKSSYNEQFF.

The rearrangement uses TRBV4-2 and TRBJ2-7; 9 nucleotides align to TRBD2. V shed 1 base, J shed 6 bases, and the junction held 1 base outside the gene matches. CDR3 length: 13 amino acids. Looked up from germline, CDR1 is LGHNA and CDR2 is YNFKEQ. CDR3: CASSQGLAAEQYF. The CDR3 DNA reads TGTGCCAGCAGCCAAGGACTAGCGGCCGAGCAGTACTTC.